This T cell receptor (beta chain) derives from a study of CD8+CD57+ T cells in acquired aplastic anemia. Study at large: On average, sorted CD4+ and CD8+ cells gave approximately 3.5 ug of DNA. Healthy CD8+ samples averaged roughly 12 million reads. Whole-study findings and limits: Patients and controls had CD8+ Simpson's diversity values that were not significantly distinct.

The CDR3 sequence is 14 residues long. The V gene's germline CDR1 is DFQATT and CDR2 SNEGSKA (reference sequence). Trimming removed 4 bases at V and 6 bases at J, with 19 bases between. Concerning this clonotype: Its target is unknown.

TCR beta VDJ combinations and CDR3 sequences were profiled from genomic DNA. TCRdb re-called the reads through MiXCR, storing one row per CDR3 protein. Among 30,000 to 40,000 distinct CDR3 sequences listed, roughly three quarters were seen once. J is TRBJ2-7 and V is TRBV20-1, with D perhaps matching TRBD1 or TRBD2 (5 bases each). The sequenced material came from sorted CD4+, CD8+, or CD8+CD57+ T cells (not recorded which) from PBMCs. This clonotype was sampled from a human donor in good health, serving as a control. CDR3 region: CSAILAGRGSEQYV. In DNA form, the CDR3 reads TGCAGTGCTATCCTGGCAGGGAGAGGTAGCGAGCAGTACGTC.